This T cell receptor (beta chain) originates from a study of blood T cell repertoires in COVID-19. The assay was immunoSEQ multiplex PCR, and TCRdb's table has in-frame clones only and misses some. The sample includes 150,000 to 200,000 clones, 84% of them seen just once. The junction had 8 bases not matched to a gene; V was cut back by 4 bases and J by 1 base. The CDR3 is 16 amino acids. Germline lookup yields CDR1 SGHKS and CDR2 YYEKEE (reference sequence). The TCR was taken from a woman older than 75 with acute or convalescent COVID-19. The sequenced sample was peripheral blood. The chain couples TRBV5-5 to TRBJ2-7; 10 nucleotides agree with TRBD1. The CDR3 protein is CASSPTPGQGSYEQYF. In nucleotides, the CDR3 is TGTGCCAGCAGCCCGACGCCGGGACAGGGGTCCTACGAGCAGTACTTC.